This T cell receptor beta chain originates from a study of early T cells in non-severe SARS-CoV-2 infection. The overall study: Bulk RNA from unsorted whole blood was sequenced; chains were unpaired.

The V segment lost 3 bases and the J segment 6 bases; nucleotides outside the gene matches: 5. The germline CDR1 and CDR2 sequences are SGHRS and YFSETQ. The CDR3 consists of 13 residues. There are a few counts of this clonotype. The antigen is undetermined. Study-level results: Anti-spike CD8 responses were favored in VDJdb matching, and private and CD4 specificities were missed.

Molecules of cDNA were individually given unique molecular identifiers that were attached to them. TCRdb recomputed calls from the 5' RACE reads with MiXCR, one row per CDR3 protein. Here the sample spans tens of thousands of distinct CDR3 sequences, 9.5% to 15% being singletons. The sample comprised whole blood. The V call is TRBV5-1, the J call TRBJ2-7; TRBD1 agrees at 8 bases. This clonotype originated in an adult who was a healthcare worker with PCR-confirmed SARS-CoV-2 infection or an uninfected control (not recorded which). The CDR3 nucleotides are TGCGCCAGCAGCTCCGGGACAGGTATCGAGCAGTACTTC. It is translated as CASSSGTGIEQYF.